The T cell receptor beta chain described here comes from a study of blood T cells in healthy people across ages (dated by TCRdb to between 2014 and 2017). About the study as a whole: In model experiments, template switching captured about one uniquely barcoded TCR beta cDNA molecule for every two T cells. Donors were grouped into four age groups: young (average 16 years), middle-aged (39), aged (approximately 58) and long-lived (over 80). Two additional independent replicas of 1 million unique cDNA reads from the same blood draw were analyzed for two donors (one aged 18 to 30 and one aged 80 or older). Age-related changes in TCR beta repertoire diversity were measured in the study by deep sequencing normalized with unique cDNA molecular identifiers. Summary of the overall study and its limitations: Because profiling used bulk unsorted PBMCs, naive and antigen-experienced compartments could not be compared conclusively. There was a strong correlation between observed TCR beta diversity and the percentage of naive T cells measured by flow cytometry. As age increased, observed TCR beta diversity per million T cells dropped in a roughly linear way, and a significant reduction was already evident by age roughly 40. The long-lived group showed more naive CD4+ T cells, fewer expanded clones and increased TCR diversity than the aged group, suggesting age selection. Estimates of total diversity based on one million sequenced T cells were regarded as lower bounds and as underestimates. Because donor CMV infection status was unknown, age-related changes in expanded clonotypes were potentially confounded.

There are 15 amino acids in the CDR3, from cysteine to phenylalanine inclusive. CDR3 DNA only is kept here, 45 bases in frame from base 1. Looking up the germline V gene yields CDR1 SGHAT and CDR2 FQNNGV. The 39 donors, aged 6 to 90 years, were systemically healthy Caucasian individuals from Russia. Each donor gave about 10 milliliters of peripheral blood, drawn into EDTA-treated Vacutainer tubes. PBMCs were isolated by Ficoll-Paque density-gradient centrifugation, with at least 6.5 million obtained per sample. Total RNA, at least 6 micrograms per sample, was extracted from PBMCs with Trizol reagent. The percentages of naive CD45RAhigh/CD27high T cells were determined by flow cytometry on a PBMC aliquot from every donor. Concerning this clonotype itself: What this receptor recognizes is not known. A junction boundary mismatches the germline segment, possibly from a read error.

Libraries were constructed by 5' RACE. The sequencer listed for this sample is Illumina HiSeq 2500. A second PCR of about 6 to 11 cycles was run with a J-beta primer mix and a sample-barcoded 5' primer. A unique molecular identifier was introduced onto each TCR beta cDNA molecule by a template-switch 5' adaptor carrying 12 random nucleotides. Each sample yielded at least 2.5 million CDR3-containing paired-end reads. First-strand cDNA was synthesized from all RNA with the Mint cDNA synthesis kit, primed by a TRBC-specific oligonucleotide. Following uracil-DNA glycosylase treatment, all cDNA underwent a first 18-cycle PCR with the universal primers M1SS and BC2_uni_R. Per the original workflow: Each sample was normalized by randomly selecting 1 million high-quality reads, each carrying a distinct molecular identifier. Reads with shared molecular identifiers were discarded instead of being binned into consensus sequences. MiTCR, with a Q25 quality threshold and the strictest error-elimination algorithm, was used for CDR3 identification, clonotype clustering and error correction. Lower-bound total TCR beta diversity was estimated with a nonparametric unseen species model using Euler transformation. TCRdb handled the public reads itself, with Q25 trimming in fastp and clone calling in MiXCR, and kept productive beta chains. One record per CDR3 amino acid sequence lists the most common genes and DNA. The V and J calls, along with clone size, are taken from TCRdb and not from the paper's own processing. This sample has about 560,000 distinct CDR3 sequences in its table, and over 25% of those were observed once. The ten largest account for 3.6% of the sample.

The data also belong to a second study, concerning T cells of mothers and their children. Taken from the second paper: Nine systemically healthy Caucasian individuals, comprising three mothers and their six children, were included as donors. cDNA synthesis used all of the extracted RNA, with roughly 1.5 ug of RNA in each 15 ul reaction. In the second PCR, sample barcodes and 2-4 random nucleotides were introduced via the M1S primer. More than 8.5 million TCR beta CDR3 reads were obtained from each mother, and several million reads were obtained from each child. Thymic selection similarly shapes TCR recombination output in related and unrelated pairs, with minor effect from inherited differences. Normalized repertoire overlap was always slightly but never significantly higher in related than unrelated mother-child pairs. No persistent microchimeric T cell clones were found, with a detection sensitivity of 85 to 100 clones per million clonotypes. The study used deep NGS to compare TCR beta repertoires of mothers and children, seeking features distinguishing related mother-child pairs from unrelated individuals. Mothers averaged roughly 40 +/- 4 years of age and children averaged about 10 +/- 4 years. After adapters were ligated using NEBNext reagents, the libraries underwent 100+100 nt paired-end sequencing on an Illumina HiSeq 2000. Mother and child libraries were prepared a month apart and sequenced in separate runs to prevent cross-contamination. For each donor, somewhere between roughly 450,000 and 2,100,000 distinct TCR beta clonotypes were identified. Naive TCR beta clonotypes were estimated from low-frequency clonotypes matched to each donor's FACS-determined naive share, without sorting.

Sequencing was performed on blood. The TCR was taken from a boy aged 2 to 9 in good health. This receptor chain uses TRBV11-2 and TRBJ1-3; a stretch of 9 junction bases matches TRBD1. The CDR3: CASSRDRVTGNTIHF. The DNA sequence follows: TGTGCCAGCAGCCGGGACAGGGTTACTGGAAACACCATACATTTT.